This T cell receptor (beta chain) was sequenced for a study of blood T cell repertoires in COVID-19. Study summary: Samples taken during acute and convalescent COVID-19 were collected in the United States, Italy and Spain.

Profiled with immunoSEQ multiplex PCR; TCRdb holds only in-frame clones, not every one. The sample includes some 450,000 clones, around 89% of them seen just once. The CDR3 consists of 13 residues. With 11 bases clipped from V and 3 bases from J, the junction kept 8 bases outside the gene matches. Germline CDR1 MNHEY, CDR2 SVGAGI. This receptor was taken from a woman aged 45-59 years with COVID-19, enrolled during active disease. The rearrangement joins TRBV6-5 to TRBJ2-3; TRBD1 matches at 7 bases. The sample taken for sequencing was peripheral blood. CDR3 nucleotides: TGTGCCGCCAGGGACAGTAGGACAGATACGCAGTATTTT. This gives the protein CAARDSRTDTQYF.